This TCR beta chain was retrieved from a study of T cell responses to AZD1222 COVID-19 vaccine. Data came from immunoSEQ multiplex PCR; TCRdb stores just in-frame clones and leaves some out. This sample carries some 150,000 clones, approximately 91% of them seen once, and the ten largest clones take 5% to 6.5%. This CDR3 region has 16 residues. V trimming: 2 bases; J trimming: 1 base; junction bases outside the gene matches: 4. Germline loops: CDR1 LGHNT, CDR2 FRNRAP. The rearrangement uses TRBV12-5 and TRBJ2-2; TRBD1 matches at 7 bases. This TCR was recovered from an adult who received the MenACWY meningococcal vaccine as a control. The sample was peripheral blood, taken 28 days after the second dose of the MenACWY control vaccine. This CDR3 is CASGLLRDRNTGELFF. In DNA, the CDR3 is TGTGCTAGTGGTTTGCTCCGGGACAGGAACACCGGGGAGCTGTTTTTT.